These 7 T cell receptor beta chains originate from one sample sequenced in a study of post-analysis software for immune sequencing data. Study-level findings and limits: Patients carried five TRBV segments more frequently than controls did, and TRBV5-6, TRBV5-1 and TRBV20-1 were among them.

No antigen has been assigned to these receptors. Researchers reported that TCR beta cDNA libraries carried unique molecular identifiers. TCRdb passed the PCR reads through MiXCR, listing each CDR3 protein once. The sample includes hundreds of thousands of distinct CDR3 sequences, just under 30% seen only once; the top ten take approximately 0.6%. Source material: blood. The receptors were sampled from a girl under 18 with multiple sclerosis.

V gene TRBV6-1 combines with J gene TRBJ2-6, with D uncertain. The CDR3 is 16 residues long. With 2 bases removed from V and 0 bases from J, the gap between germline ends came to 8 bases. Germline V gene sequence: CDR1 MNHNS, CDR2 SASEGT. The CDR3 loop reads CASSERAFSGANVLTF. As DNA, the CDR3 is TGTGCCAGCAGTGAAAGGGCATTCTCTGGGGCCAACGTCCTGACTTTC.

Ten or more counts support this clonotype. J is TRBJ2-7 and V is TRBV20-1; 8 bases align to TRBD1. V shed 5 bases, J shed 2 bases, and the junction held 5 bases outside the gene matches. The CDR3 is made up of 13 amino acids. Germline CDR1 and CDR2: DFQATT and SNEGSKA (reference sequence). This CDR3 reads CSAEGQDPYEQYF. CDR3 in DNA: TGCAGTGCTGAGGGACAGGATCCCTACGAGCAGTACTTC.

The chain has TRBV7-9 and TRBJ2-1; no clear D. The CDR3 covers 16 residues. V was shortened by 1 base and J by 3 bases, with 13 bases between the two germline ends. Germline loops: CDR1 SEHNR, CDR2 FQNEAQ (reference sequence). The CDR3 DNA reads as TGTGCCAGCAGCTTAGGGCGCGCCCCCCTCTACAATGAGCAGTTCTTC. The encoded protein is CASSLGRAPLYNEQFF.

J is TRBJ1-2 and V is TRBV28, with 10 nucleotides matching TRBD1. After removal of 7 bases from V and 2 bases from J, the junction contained 7 bases not matched to a gene. The CDR3 is 15 residues long. Germline CDR1 and CDR2: MDHEN and SYDVKM. CDR3 amino acids: CASKFSGQGNYGYTF. Written as DNA, the CDR3 is TGTGCCAGCAAATTCTCGGGACAGGGGAACTATGGCTACACCTTC.

The rearrangement uses TRBV10-3 and TRBJ2-3, with D perhaps matching TRBD2 (5 bases). CDR1 is ENHRY, CDR2 SYGVKD, per germline. This CDR3 spans 17 amino acids. V was trimmed by 0 bases and J by 2 bases, leaving 15 bases between them. In DNA, the CDR3 is TGTGCCATCAGTGAGTCGCGTAAAAGCGGACCCACAGATACGCAGTATTTT. Residues: CAISESRKSGPTDTQYF.

Comments on this clonotype: The junction does not match germline at one end; this may be a read error. The rearrangement links TRBV15 to TRBJ2-7, with 7 bases identical to TRBD1. This CDR3 region has 14 residues. The germline V gene encodes CDR1 LNHNV and CDR2 YYDKDF (reference sequence). DNA of the CDR3: TGTGCCACCAACAGAGAAAGGGGGCCCTACGAGCAGTACTTC. It codes for CATNRERGPYEQYF.

With regard to this clonotype: This may be a read error, as it is one base from a much larger clone. The genes are TRBV6-1 and TRBJ2-7, with D perhaps matching TRBD1 (6 bases). Germline CDR1 reads MNHNS; CDR2 reads SASEGT. CDR3 length: 17 amino acids. The DNA for the CDR3 is TGTGCCAGCACCCACCCTTTGGGGGCGCAGGGATGTTACGGGCAGTACTTC. It codes for CASTHPLGAQGCYGQYF.